A selection of T cell receptor beta chains follows, all from one sample in a study of CXCR3-negative and CXCR3-positive naive CD8 T cells. One entry per CDR3 protein, without DNA, is what TCRdb gives after re-calling the 5' RACE reads. This sample's table has tens of thousands of distinct CDR3 sequences. Material for sequencing was memory CD8+ T cells from blood. Every receptor here comes from a human donor in good health. Some clones in this sample may be carry-over from other donors' samples. Each CDR3 is given with its conserved first and last residue. Fields, in order: V gene, J gene, clone size, CDR3 protein. For some rows the clone size is stated as once, few or many, or as a class when expanded; others skip it.

V: TRBV5-1
J: TRBJ1-1
size: .
CDR3: CASSQGAMGEAFF

V: TRBV29-1
J: TRBJ1-1
size: .
CDR3: CSVEDLANTEAFF

V: TRBV28
J: TRBJ1-2
size: .
CDR3: CASSLTQNYGYTF

V: TRBV9
J: TRBJ1-2
size: .
CDR3: CASSGLRQGALGYTF

V: TRBV5-6
J: TRBJ2-1
size: .
CDR3: CASSPGTSGGISYNEQFF

V: TRBV7-2
J: TRBJ1-1
size: .
CDR3: CASSLGWAGTDLNTEAFF

V: TRBV10-3
J: TRBJ2-2
size: .
CDR3: CAISAGTGLTGELFF

V: TRBV6-2/TRBV6-3
J: TRBJ1-2
size: .
CDR3: CASSYSTEAGSSYTF

V: TRBV9
J: TRBJ2-1
size: .
CDR3: CASSAHSERGDHNEQFF

V: TRBV6-5
J: TRBJ2-1
size: .
CDR3: CASSYGGGGDLDEQFF

V: TRBV7-6
J: TRBJ2-6
size: .
CDR3: CASSETSGANVLTF

V: TRBV15
J: TRBJ2-1
size: .
CDR3: CATSRDVMPSGSDNEQFF

V: TRBV20-1
J: TRBJ2-3
size: .
CDR3: CSARTPDTQYF

V: TRBV6-4
J: TRBJ1-1
size: .
CDR3: CASSDILTEAFF

V: TRBV6-4
J: TRBJ2-3
size: medium-sized
CDR3: CASSDSGGADTQYF

V: TRBV28
J: TRBJ2-3
size: .
CDR3: CASSSLTSGTGDDTQYF

V: TRBV7-3
J: TRBJ2-7
size: .
CDR3: CASSPQGGQGHEQYF

V: TRBV21-1
J: TRBJ2-1
size: .
CDR3: CASLYWKGRYNEQFF

V: TRBV7-2
J: TRBJ2-2
size: .
CDR3: CASSAPYKALVGELFF

V: TRBV6-4
J: TRBJ1-1
size: .
CDR3: CANSPTDGRTEAFF

V: TRBV7-2
J: TRBJ2-7
size: .
CDR3: CASSLDLTDRSYEQYF

V: TRBV4-1
J: TRBJ1-4
size: .
CDR3: CASSLRTGREKLFF

V: TRBV4-1
J: TRBJ2-3
size: .
CDR3: CASSQPNGGRTTDTQYF

V: TRBV10-3
J: TRBJ1-2
size: .
CDR3: CAISEPDKSEGYTF

V: TRBV7-2
J: TRBJ2-3
size: .
CDR3: CASSLRWDPLDTQYF

V: TRBV6-6
J: TRBJ2-5
size: .
CDR3: CASSYPTSGVETQYF

V: TRBV4-1
J: TRBJ1-6
size: .
CDR3: CASSQGGQLNSPLHF

V: TRBV27
J: TRBJ2-1
size: .
CDR3: CASSLTHYNEQFF

V: TRBV20-1
J: TRBJ2-7
size: .
CDR3: CSASGRDRSSYEQYF

V: TRBV7-9
J: TRBJ2-7
size: .
CDR3: CASSFLPGQGYEQYF

V: TRBV29-1
J: TRBJ2-3
size: .
CDR3: CSVVGRQEEDTQYF

V: TRBV23-1
J: TRBJ2-1
size: .
CDR3: CASSHRQILYNEQFF

V: TRBV13
J: TRBJ1-1
size: .
CDR3: CASSLEPSNTEAFF

V: TRBV30
J: TRBJ1-1
size: .
CDR3: CAWTVIQKNTEAFF

V: TRBV6-1
J: TRBJ2-1
size: .
CDR3: CASSYQTGTSGHEQFF

V: TRBV12-3/TRBV12-4
J: TRBJ2-1
size: .
CDR3: CASSLSSSRTHNEQFF

V: TRBV14
J: TRBJ2-7
size: .
CDR3: CASSQRGRGSYEQYF

V: TRBV29-1
J: TRBJ2-7
size: medium-sized
CDR3: CSVEDPGTGIYEQYF

V: TRBV20-1
J: TRBJ2-7
size: .
CDR3: CSARIADRDFYEQYF

V: TRBV6-5
J: TRBJ1-5
size: .
CDR3: CASSPGSPIPPQHF

V: TRBV5-1
J: TRBJ1-1
size: .
CDR3: CASLGQADTEAFF

V: TRBV5-5
J: TRBJ1-1
size: .
CDR3: CASSLERGRRGNTEAFF

V: TRBV28
J: TRBJ2-7
size: .
CDR3: CASSFRGVYEQYF

V: TRBV7-9
J: TRBJ1-1
size: .
CDR3: CASSLRGDDPEAFF

V: TRBV6-5
J: TRBJ1-2
size: .
CDR3: CAKGQLYGYTF

V: TRBV7-3
J: TRBJ2-5
size: .
CDR3: CASSPTGGGETQYF

V: TRBV28
J: TRBJ2-2
size: .
CDR3: CASSERGVGELFF

V: TRBV2
J: TRBJ2-1
size: .
CDR3: CARERGSSYNEQFF

V: TRBV28
J: TRBJ1-2
size: .
CDR3: CASSFRGTGYYGYTF

V: TRBV29-1
J: TRBJ2-7
size: .
CDR3: CSVEFPGATYEQYF

V: TRBV15
J: TRBJ2-1
size: .
CDR3: CVTGVGLSSNEQFF

V: TRBV7-8
J: TRBJ2-7
size: .
CDR3: CASSPTSGATYEQYF

V: TRBV29-1
J: TRBJ2-7
size: .
CDR3: CSGLAGGYEQYF

V: TRBV4-1
J: TRBJ1-5
size: .
CDR3: CASSPQGTGRDQPQHF

V: TRBV28
J: TRBJ1-1
size: .
CDR3: CATAWRGAGEAFF

V: TRBV5-1
J: TRBJ2-3
size: .
CDR3: CASYGRVGDTQYF

V: TRBV5-1
J: TRBJ1-5
size: .
CDR3: CASSLAGGLNQPQHF

V: TRBV7-2
J: TRBJ1-6
size: .
CDR3: CASSPALNSPLHF

V: TRBV2
J: TRBJ2-3
size: .
CDR3: CASRRPGTSGSDTQYF

V: TRBV12-3/TRBV12-4
J: TRBJ1-6
size: .
CDR3: CASHVGQVLNSPLHF